Each of the 27 T cell receptor beta chains below was sequenced from the same sample in a study of cytomegalovirus exposure and HLA in healthy donors. Assay used: immunoSEQ multiplex PCR; TCRdb lists only in-frame clones, some missing. The sample includes approximately 220,000 clones, 75% to 90% of them seen just once. The source material was PBMCs. These receptors came from a woman aged 25 to 39 in good health and CMV-seropositive.

Only one count was recorded for this clone. This chain joins TRBV18 and TRBJ1-5; D gene uncertain. This CDR3 is 14 amino acids long. V lost 4 bases to trimming and J lost 2 bases, with 9 bases between them. The germline V gene encodes CDR1 KGHSH and CDR2 LQKENI. DNA for the CDR3: TGTGCCAGCTCACGAGAGGAGGGCAATCAGCCCCAGCATTTT. It is translated as CASSREEGNQPQHF.

As for this clone: Germline and junction disagree at one end, which may indicate a read error. J is TRBJ2-3 and V is TRBV9; 9 bases map to TRBD2. There are 15 residues in the CDR3. Germline V gene data show CDR1 as SGDLS and CDR2 as YYNGEE. The CDR3 sequence: CASSGGLADTDTQYF. Here the CDR3 DNA reads TGTGCCAGCAGCGGGGGACTAGCAGACACAGATACTCAGTATTTT.

This clone was detected only once. This chain joins TRBV30 and TRBJ1-1, with D perhaps TRBD1 (5 bases). Trimming left V 3 bases short and J 1 base short, with 9 bases between. The CDR3 runs 13 residues. The V gene's germline CDR1 is GTSNPN and CDR2 SVGIG (reference sequence). CDR3 DNA sequence: TGTGCCTGGAGGGTACAGGAGAACACTGAAGCTTTCTTT. Encoded protein: CAWRVQENTEAFF. Combining the CDR3 with reference TRBV30 and TRBJ1-1 gives the whole variable domain SQTIHQWPATLVQPVGSPLSLECTVEGTSNPNLYWYRQAAGRGLQLLFYSVGIGQISSEVPQNLSASRPQDRQFILSSKKLLLSDSGFYLCAWRVQENTEAFFGQGTRLTVV.

This chain joins TRBV7-3 and TRBJ2-7, with D perhaps matching TRBD1 (6 bases). The germline V gene has CDR1 SGHTA and CDR2 FQGTGA. The CDR3 runs 13 residues. Trimming pared 5 bases from V and 1 base from J, leaving 9 bases between. The CDR3 protein is CASSKDRSYEQYF. As DNA, the CDR3 is TGTGCCAGCAGCAAGGACAGATCCTACGAGCAGTACTTC. The full variable domain, completed using reference TRBV7-3 and TRBJ2-7, is GAGVSQTPSNKVTEKGKYVELRCDPISGHTALYWYRQSLGQGPEFLIYFQGTGAADDSGLPNDRFFAVRPEGSVSTLKIQRTERGDSAVYLCASSKDRSYEQYFGPGTRLTVT.

The CDR3 loop reads CASSLTGGWGETQYF. As DNA, the CDR3 is TGTGCCAGCAGCCTTACAGGGGGCTGGGGAGAGACCCAGTACTTC. This chain uses TRBV28 with TRBJ2-5; 9 bases are shared with TRBD1. The CDR3 has 15 residues. With V trimmed by 6 bases and J by 4 bases, 9 bases remained unmatched. Germline V gene sequence: CDR1 MDHEN, CDR2 SYDVKM.

Only a few counts were recorded for this clone. This chain links TRBV2 with TRBJ1-2; 8 bases agree with TRBD1. The J segment lost 2 bases and the V segment lost 10 bases, leaving 9 bases of the junction unmatched. Germline CDR1 reads SNHLY; CDR2 reads FYNNEI. The CDR3 spans 14 residues. The CDR3 sequence is CAIRDRRGNYGYTF. CDR3 in DNA: TGTGCCATCCGGGACAGGCGGGGGAACTATGGCTACACCTTC.

The chain uses TRBV30 and TRBJ1-3; TRBD1 matches at 8 bases. CDR1 is GTSNPN and CDR2 is SVGIG in the germline V gene (reference sequence). The CDR3 has 15 amino acids. J lost 2 bases, V lost 0 bases, and 3 bases had no gene match. Written as DNA, the CDR3 is TGTGCCTGGAGTGTACAGGGGGGCGCTGGAAACACCATATATTTT. It is translated as CAWSVQGGAGNTIYF.

The chain carries TRBV14 and TRBJ1-4; D is unresolved. Germline CDR1 is SGHDN and CDR2 is FVKESK. This CDR3 contains 12 residues. Trimming pared 6 bases from V and 5 bases from J, leaving 7 bases between. The CDR3 is CASRGRNEKLFF. DNA for the CDR3: TGTGCCAGCAGGGGCAGAAATGAAAAACTGTTTTTT.

V usage is TRBV5-1 and J usage is TRBJ2-7; D not resolved. The CDR3 consists of 14 residues. The germline CDR1 and CDR2 sequences are SGHRS and YFSETQ. Trimming left V 0 bases short and J 6 bases short, with 13 bases between. CDR3 in amino acids: CASSLESPTFEQYF. The CDR3 nucleotides read TGCGCCAGCAGCTTGGAGTCCCCAACCTTCGAGCAGTACTTC.

In this sample, this clone turned up once. The genes are TRBV11-2 and TRBJ1-4; D perhaps matches TRBD1 (5 bases). V lost 3 bases, J lost 5 bases, and 13 bases lay in between. The CDR3 is 15 amino acids. Per the germline V gene, CDR1 is SGHAT and CDR2 is FQNNGV. In nucleotides, the CDR3 is TGTGCCAGCAGCTTCCGAGGGGTAGTGAATGAAAAACTGTTTTTT. It codes for CASSFRGVVNEKLFF.

This chain joins TRBV28 and TRBJ2-3; D is unclear. Germline assignment: CDR1 MDHEN and CDR2 SYDVKM. The V end was cut by 7 bases, the J end by 2 bases, with 13 bases between. This CDR3 is built from 14 residues. In DNA form, the CDR3 reads TGTGCCAGCATCCCCGGGTTATTCACAGATACGCAGTATTTT. Protein: CASIPGLFTDTQYF.

The chain carries TRBV7-8 and TRBJ2-7, with 10 bases identical to TRBD2. Per the germline V gene, CDR1 is SGHVS and CDR2 is FQNEAQ. The length of the CDR3 is 15 residues. V dropped 4 bases and J dropped 2; count of bases not matched to a gene: 5. The CDR3 DNA follows: TGTGCCAGCAGCTCTTTAGCGGGAGGAGCCTACGAGCAGTACTTC. Translation gives CASSSLAGGAYEQYF. Based on the CDR3 plus reference TRBV7-8 and TRBJ2-7, the full variable domain is GAGVSQSPRYKVAKRGQDVALRCDPISGHVSLFWYQQALGQGPEFLTYFQNEAQLDKSGLPSDRFFAERPEGSVSTLKIQRTQQEDSAVYLCASSSLAGGAYEQYFGPGTRLTVT.

V gene TRBV6-5 combines with J gene TRBJ1-1; no definite D call. CDR1 and CDR2 from the germline V gene are MNHEY and SVGAGI. Between the trimmed V and J ends, which lost 6 bases and 3 bases, there was a span of 8 bases. The length of the CDR3 is 12 residues. The CDR3 region is CASRAFDTEAFF. The DNA of the CDR3 is TGTGCCAGCAGGGCGTTTGACACTGAAGCTTTCTTT.

This rearrangement joins TRBV4-1 to TRBJ1-2, with D possibly being TRBD1 (5 bases). The CDR3 runs 12 residues. V lost 3 bases, J lost 6 bases, and 8 bases lay in between. Germline CDR1 and CDR2: MGHRA and YSYEKL. CDR3 protein: CASSQGRNGYTF. CDR3 DNA sequence: TGCGCCAGCAGCCAGGGACGAAATGGCTACACCTTC.

V usage is TRBV7-9 and J usage is TRBJ1-2; TRBD1 might be the D (6 bases). The CDR3 runs to 15 residues. V gave up 4 bases and J gave up 5 bases, with 17 bases separating them. Germline assignment: CDR1 SEHNR and CDR2 FQNEAQ (reference sequence). This CDR3 reads CASSSEDSLRYGYTF. The CDR3 DNA sequence: TGTGCCAGCAGCTCCGAGGACAGCCTTAGATATGGCTACACCTTC.

V usage is TRBV19 and J usage is TRBJ1-1; D is unresolved. The germline V gene encodes CDR1 LNHDA and CDR2 SQIVND (reference sequence). V lost 9 bases to trimming and J lost 7 bases, with 15 bases between them. This CDR3 comprises 12 residues. CDR3 in amino acids: CASQIGHGEAFF. CDR3 in DNA: TGTGCCAGCCAGATCGGGCACGGTGAAGCTTTCTTT.

The chain combines TRBV19 with TRBJ2-1, with 12 nucleotides matching TRBD2. Germline V gene sequence: CDR1 LNHDA, CDR2 SQIVND (reference sequence). The CDR3 runs to 15 residues. V lost 4 bases, J lost 3 bases, and 1 base stayed unmatched. The CDR3 DNA is TGTGCCAGTAGTAAGGGACTAGCGGGCTACAATGAGCAGTTCTTC. It encodes CASSKGLAGYNEQFF.

The chain is built from TRBV27 and TRBJ1-5; D is ambiguous. Trimming pared 3 bases from V and 4 bases from J, leaving 13 bases between. Germline CDR1 MNHEY, CDR2 SMNVEV (reference sequence). This CDR3 contains 15 residues. The CDR3 is CASSFVGMGNQPQHF. The CDR3 DNA reads TGTGCCAGCAGTTTCGTAGGGATGGGGAATCAGCCCCAGCATTTT.

In its sample, this clone was seen once. The rearrangement joins TRBV5-1 to TRBJ2-3, with 7 nucleotides matching TRBD1. Germline V gene data show CDR1 as SGHRS and CDR2 as YFSETQ. The CDR3 consists of 12 residues. V shed 2 bases, J shed 6 bases, and the junction held 0 bases outside the gene matches. CDR3 nucleotides: TGCGCCAGCAGCTTACAGGGGGATACGCAGTATTTT. Protein: CASSLQGDTQYF. Together with reference TRBV5-1 and TRBJ2-3, the CDR3 gives the full variable domain: KAGVTQTPRYLIKTRGQQVTLSCSPISGHRSVSWYQQTPGQGLQFLFEYFSETQRNKGNFPGRFSGRQFSNSRSEMNVSTLELGDSALYLCASSLQGDTQYFGPGTRLTVL.

This chain connects TRBV7-9 to TRBJ1-2; TRBD1 agrees at 11 bases. CDR1 is SEHNR, CDR2 FQNEAQ, per germline (reference sequence). V lost 4 bases and J lost 8; bases outside the gene matches: 6. The CDR3 consists of 14 residues. CDR3 amino acids: CASSSRDRGIGYTF. The CDR3 nucleotides read TGTGCCAGCAGCTCCCGGGACAGGGGGATAGGCTACACCTTC. Full variable domain (missing parts from reference TRBV7-9 and TRBJ1-2): DTGVSQNPRHKITKRGQNVTFRCDPISEHNRLYWYRQTLGQGPEFLTYFQNEAQLEKSRLLSDRFSAERPKGSFSTLEIQRTEQGDSAMYLCASSSRDRGIGYTFGSGTRLTVV.

The J gene is TRBJ2-7, the V gene TRBV2; maybe TRBD1 (5 bases). The CDR3 is 13 amino acids. Germline V CDR1 and CDR2: SNHLY, FYNNEI. Trimming pared 10 bases from V and 5 bases from J, leaving 18 bases between. The CDR3 DNA is TGTGCCACCCTATCGGGCAGGGTTCACGAGCAGTACTTC. This codes for CATLSGRVHEQYF.

This clone was detected a few times. The chain carries TRBV6-1 and TRBJ1-1; 8 bases align to TRBD1. Germline CDR1 MNHNS, CDR2 SASEGT. The CDR3 runs 14 residues. Losses at the gene ends were 3 bases for V and 1 base for J; bases not matched to a gene: 1. The DNA of the CDR3 is TGTGCCAGCAGTGAGACAGGGGAGAACACTGAAGCTTTCTTT. This encodes CASSETGENTEAFF.

Note on this clone: The sample has other DNA sequences that encode this CDR3 too. The chain is built from TRBV4-1 and TRBJ2-7; D ambiguous. V was clipped by 0 bases and J by 7 bases, with 7 bases between them. There are 12 residues in the CDR3. Per the germline V gene, CDR1 is MGHRA and CDR2 is YSYEKL. CDR3 sequence (DNA): TGCGCCAGCAGCCAAGATTTGCATGAGCAGTACTTC. Its protein is CASSQDLHEQYF.

This clone has just one count. The chain uses TRBV5-1 and TRBJ1-4, with D unclear. Trimming removed 1 base at V and 4 bases at J, with 8 bases between. The CDR3 spans 14 residues. Germline lookup yields CDR1 SGHRS and CDR2 YFSETQ. CDR3 amino acids: CASSLIFGNEKLFF. CDR3 coding DNA: TGCGCCAGCAGCTTGATTTTCGGTAATGAAAAACTGTTTTTT.

The gene calls are TRBV5-5 and TRBJ1-5, with D perhaps TRBD1 (6 bases). V lost 3 bases and J 0 bases, leaving 10 bases between the germline ends. This CDR3 spans 15 amino acids. Germline CDR1 reads SGHKS; CDR2 reads YYEKEE (reference sequence). As DNA, the CDR3 is TGTGCCAGCAGCTCGACAGGATATAGCAATCAGCCCCAGCATTTT. This codes for CASSSTGYSNQPQHF.

This rearrangement joins TRBV30 to TRBJ2-4; D unclear. Looked up from germline, CDR1 is GTSNPN and CDR2 is SVGIG (reference sequence). Trimming stripped 0 bases from V and 5 bases from J, with 11 bases between. The CDR3 length is 14 residues. For the CDR3, the DNA is TGTGCCTGGAGTGTACCCAGCGCGGAAAACATTCAGTACTTC. Its translation: CAWSVPSAENIQYF. Filled out from reference TRBV30 and TRBJ2-4, the complete variable domain reads SQTIHQWPATLVQPVGSPLSLECTVEGTSNPNLYWYRQAAGRGLQLLFYSVGIGQISSEVPQNLSASRPQDRQFILSSKKLLLSDSGFYLCAWSVPSAENIQYFGAGTRLSVL.

The rearrangement joins TRBV5-1 to TRBJ1-1, with a weak D call TRBD1 (6 bases). This CDR3 region has 13 residues. Trimming removed 4 bases from V and 2 bases from J, with 9 bases in between. Germline CDR1 and CDR2: SGHRS and YFSETQ. The chain's CDR3 is CASSRTDNTEAFF. The CDR3, as DNA: TGCGCCAGCAGCAGGACAGATAACACTGAAGCTTTCTTT. Full variable domain (missing parts from reference TRBV5-1 and TRBJ1-1): KAGVTQTPRYLIKTRGQQVTLSCSPISGHRSVSWYQQTPGQGLQFLFEYFSETQRNKGNFPGRFSGRQFSNSRSEMNVSTLELGDSALYLCASSRTDNTEAFFGQGTRLTVV.